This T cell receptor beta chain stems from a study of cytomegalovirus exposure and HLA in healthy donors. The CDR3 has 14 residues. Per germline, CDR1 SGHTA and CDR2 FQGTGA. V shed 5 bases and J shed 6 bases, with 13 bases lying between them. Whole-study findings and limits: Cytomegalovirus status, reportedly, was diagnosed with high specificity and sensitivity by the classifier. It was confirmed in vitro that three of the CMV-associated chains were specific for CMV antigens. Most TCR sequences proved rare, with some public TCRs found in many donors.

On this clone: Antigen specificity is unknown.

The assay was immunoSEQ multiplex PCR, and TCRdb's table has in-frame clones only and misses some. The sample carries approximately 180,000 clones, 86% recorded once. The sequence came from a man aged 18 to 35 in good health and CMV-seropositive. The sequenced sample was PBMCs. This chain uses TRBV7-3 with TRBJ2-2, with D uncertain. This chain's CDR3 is CASSLNGWSGELFF. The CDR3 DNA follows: TGTGCCAGCAGCCTTAACGGTTGGTCCGGGGAGCTGTTTTTT.